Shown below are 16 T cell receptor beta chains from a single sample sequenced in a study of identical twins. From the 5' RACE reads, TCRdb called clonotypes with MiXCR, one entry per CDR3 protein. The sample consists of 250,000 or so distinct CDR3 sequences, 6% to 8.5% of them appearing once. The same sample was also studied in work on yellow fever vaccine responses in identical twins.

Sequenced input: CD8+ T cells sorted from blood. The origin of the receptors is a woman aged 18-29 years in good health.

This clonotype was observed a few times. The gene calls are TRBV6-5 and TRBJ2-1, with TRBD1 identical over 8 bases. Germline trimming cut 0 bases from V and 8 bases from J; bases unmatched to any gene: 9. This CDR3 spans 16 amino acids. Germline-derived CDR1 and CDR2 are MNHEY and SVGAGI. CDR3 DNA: TGTGCCAGCAGTTACTCTTTGGTACAGGGGGGCGATGAGCAGTTCTTC. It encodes CASSYSLVQGGDEQFF.

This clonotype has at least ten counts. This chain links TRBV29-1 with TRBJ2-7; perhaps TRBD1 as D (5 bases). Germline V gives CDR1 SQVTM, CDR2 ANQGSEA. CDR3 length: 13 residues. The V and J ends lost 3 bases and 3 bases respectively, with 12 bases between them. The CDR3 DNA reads TGCAGCGTTGAGATCCAGGGAATCTACGAGCAGTACTTC. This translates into CSVEIQGIYEQYF.

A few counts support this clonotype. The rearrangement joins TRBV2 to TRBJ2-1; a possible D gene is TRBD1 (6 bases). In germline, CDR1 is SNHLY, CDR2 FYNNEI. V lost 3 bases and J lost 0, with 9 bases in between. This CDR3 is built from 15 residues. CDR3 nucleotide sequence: TGTGCCAGCAGTGATACAGGGCTCTCCTACAATGAGCAGTTCTTC. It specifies CASSDTGLSYNEQFF.

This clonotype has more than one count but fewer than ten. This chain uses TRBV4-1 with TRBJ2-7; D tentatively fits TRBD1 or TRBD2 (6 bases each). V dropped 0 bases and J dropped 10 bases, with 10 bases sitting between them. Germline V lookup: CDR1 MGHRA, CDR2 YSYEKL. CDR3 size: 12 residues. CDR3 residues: CASSQERGEQYF. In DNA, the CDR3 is TGCGCCAGCAGCCAAGAAAGGGGGGAACAGTACTTC.

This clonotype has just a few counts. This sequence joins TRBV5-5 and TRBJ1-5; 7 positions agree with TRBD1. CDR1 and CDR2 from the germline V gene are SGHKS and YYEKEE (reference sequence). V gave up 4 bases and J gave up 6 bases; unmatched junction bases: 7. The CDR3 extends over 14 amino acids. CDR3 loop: CASSLQGGSQPQHF. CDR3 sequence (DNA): TGTGCCAGCAGCCTGCAAGGGGGCTCTCAGCCCCAGCATTTT.

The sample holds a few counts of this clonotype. As DNA, the CDR3 is TGTGCCAGCAGCCCGACTAGCGGGGGGCGGGATACGCAGTATTTT. Amino acids: CASSPTSGGRDTQYF. This chain connects TRBV7-8 to TRBJ2-3; the match to TRBD2 covers 13 bases. The CDR3 consists of 15 residues. J was trimmed by 6 bases and V by 5 bases; bases with no gene match: 5. Germline CDR1 and CDR2: SGHVS and FQNEAQ.

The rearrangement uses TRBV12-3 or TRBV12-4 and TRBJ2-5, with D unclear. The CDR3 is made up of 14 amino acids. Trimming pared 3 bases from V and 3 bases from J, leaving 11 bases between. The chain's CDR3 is CASSFALDEETQYF. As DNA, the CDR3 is TGTGCCAGCAGTTTTGCCCTAGACGAAGAGACCCAGTACTTC.

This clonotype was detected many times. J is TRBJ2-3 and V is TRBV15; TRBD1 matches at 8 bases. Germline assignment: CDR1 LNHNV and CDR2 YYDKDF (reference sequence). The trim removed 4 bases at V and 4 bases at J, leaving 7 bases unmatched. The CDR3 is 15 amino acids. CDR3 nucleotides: TGTGCCACCAGCACCCGGACAGGGAGCTCAGATACGCAGTATTTT. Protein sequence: CATSTRTGSSDTQYF.

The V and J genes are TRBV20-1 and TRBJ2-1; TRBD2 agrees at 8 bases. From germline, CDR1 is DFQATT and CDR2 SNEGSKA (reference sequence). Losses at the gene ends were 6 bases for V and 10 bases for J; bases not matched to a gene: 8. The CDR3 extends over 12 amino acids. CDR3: CSAPGLAEEQFF. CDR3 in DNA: TGCAGTGCCCCAGGACTAGCAGAAGAGCAGTTCTTC.

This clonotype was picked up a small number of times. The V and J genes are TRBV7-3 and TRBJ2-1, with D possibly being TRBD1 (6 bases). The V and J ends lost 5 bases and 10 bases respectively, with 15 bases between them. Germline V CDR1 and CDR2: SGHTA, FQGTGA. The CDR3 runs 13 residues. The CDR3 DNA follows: TGTGCCAGCAGCCACCCGACAGGCGGGGAGCAGTTCTTC. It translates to CASSHPTGGEQFF.

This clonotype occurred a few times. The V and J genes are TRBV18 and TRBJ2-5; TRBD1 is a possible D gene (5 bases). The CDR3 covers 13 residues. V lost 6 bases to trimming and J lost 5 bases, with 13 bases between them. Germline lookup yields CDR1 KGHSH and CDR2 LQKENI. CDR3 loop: CASSLGVDETQYF. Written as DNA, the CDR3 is TGTGCCAGCTCCCTAGGGGTGGATGAGACCCAGTACTTC. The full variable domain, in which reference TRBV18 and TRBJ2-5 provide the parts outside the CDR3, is NAGVMQNPRHLVRRRGQEARLRCSPMKGHSHVYWYRQLPEEGLKFMVYLQKENIIDESGMPKERFSAEFPKEGPSILRIQQVVRGDSAAYFCASSLGVDETQYFGPGTRLLVL.

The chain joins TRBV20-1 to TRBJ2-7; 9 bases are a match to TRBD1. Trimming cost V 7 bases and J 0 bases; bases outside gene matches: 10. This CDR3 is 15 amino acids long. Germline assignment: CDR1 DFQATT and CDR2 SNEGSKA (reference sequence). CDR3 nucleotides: TGCAGTGGATCCCCGGGACAGGGAATCTCCTACGAGCAGTACTTC. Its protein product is CSGSPGQGISYEQYF.

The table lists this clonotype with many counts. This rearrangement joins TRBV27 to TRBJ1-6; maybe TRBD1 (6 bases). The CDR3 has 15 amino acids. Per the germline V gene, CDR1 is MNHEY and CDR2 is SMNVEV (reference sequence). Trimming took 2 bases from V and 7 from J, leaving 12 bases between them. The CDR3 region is CASSLSTGFNSPLHF. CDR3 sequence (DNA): TGTGCCAGCAGTTTAAGTACAGGGTTCAATTCACCCCTCCACTTT.

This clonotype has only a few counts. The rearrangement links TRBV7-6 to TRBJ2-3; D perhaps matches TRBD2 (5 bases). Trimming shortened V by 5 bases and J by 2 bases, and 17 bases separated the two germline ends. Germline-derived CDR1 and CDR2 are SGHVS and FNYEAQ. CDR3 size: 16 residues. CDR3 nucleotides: TGTGCCAGCAGCCCTTCTCCATCGGGAAACACAGATACGCAGTATTTT. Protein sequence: CASSPSPSGNTDTQYF.

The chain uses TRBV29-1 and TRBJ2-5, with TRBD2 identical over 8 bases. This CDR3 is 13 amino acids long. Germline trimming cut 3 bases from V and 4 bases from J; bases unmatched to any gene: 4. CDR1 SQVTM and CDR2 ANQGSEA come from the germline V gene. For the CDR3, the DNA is TGCAGCGTTGACGGGGGGGCAGGAGAGACCCAGTACTTC. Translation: CSVDGGAGETQYF.

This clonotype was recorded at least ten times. The CDR3, as DNA: TGTGCCAGCAGTCCACCTATTAGTTGGAACACCGGGGAGCTGTTTTTT. Amino acid sequence: CASSPPISWNTGELFF. V gene TRBV12-3 or TRBV12-4 combines with J gene TRBJ2-2, with D unclear. CDR3 length: 16 residues. V dropped 5 bases and J dropped 1 base, with 14 bases sitting between them.